This TCR beta chain was recorded in a study of T cells in localized non-small cell lung cancer. Study findings and constraints: Sequence data derive from only one tumor region, so heterogeneity remains possible. Appearances in adjacent lung were noted for a median approximately 61 of the top 100 tumor clones.

As for this clone: Antigen specificity is unknown.

Clones were sequenced by immunoSEQ multiplex PCR, and TCRdb holds only the in-frame ones, with some missing. The table shows under 70,000 clones, with 75% to 90% occurring only once. The ends were cut back, 2 bases at V and 0 bases at J, with 7 bases in the middle. The CDR3 runs 15 residues. Germline lookup yields CDR1 WNHNN and CDR2 SYGVQD (reference sequence). The clonotype comes from a woman aged 40-69 years with stage I lung adenocarcinoma. The chain employs TRBV10-1 and TRBJ1-4; D is perhaps TRBD1 (5 bases). The specimen was peripheral blood, collected before any cancer treatment. The CDR3 loop is CASSETGATNEKLFF. The CDR3 DNA reads TGCGCCAGCAGTGAGACAGGTGCAACTAATGAAAAACTGTTTTTT.